This note documents a single T cell receptor beta chain sequence. Its matching antigen is unknown. This sample was included in a study of CD8 T cells in ankylosing spondylitis. The study, taken as a whole, reports: Some of these motif variants have turned up before, in reports on reactive arthritis synovial fluid and blood. Blood from ankylosing spondylitis patients appeared to carry a characteristic eight-variant TCR beta motif. CD8+ cells made up the disease-linked clones, which were relatively rare in peripheral blood.

V lost 6 bases, J lost 7 bases, and 18 bases lay in between. Germline values: CDR1 MNHNS, CDR2 SASEGT. This CDR3 is built from 15 residues. From the 5' RACE reads, TCRdb called clonotypes with MiXCR, one entry per CDR3 protein. Of about 450,000 distinct CDR3 sequences in the sample, 25% to 30% were seen once. The chain has TRBV6-1 and TRBJ2-2, with D perhaps TRBD2 (6 bases). The source is a male donor with ankylosing spondylitis. Sequencing was performed on blood, either unsorted or a sorted T cell fraction (not recorded which). The CDR3 region is CASSLRDGGNGELFF. CDR3 nucleotide sequence: TGTGCCAGCAGCCTCCGGGACGGGGGTAACGGGGAGCTGTTTTTT.